The 8 T cell receptor beta chains below all came from one sample that was sequenced in a study of post-analysis software for immune sequencing data. Broader study findings: The five TRBV segments detected at higher frequency in patients than in controls included TRBV5-6, TRBV5-1 and TRBV20-1.

TCR beta cDNA libraries included unique molecular identifiers. TCRdb independently ran MiXCR on the PCR reads; one entry per CDR3 protein. Of hundreds of thousands of distinct CDR3 sequences in the sample, roughly 30% were seen once. The antigens for these receptors are not known. What was sequenced was blood. The receptors stem from a girl aged 5-17 years with multiple sclerosis.

In this sample, this clonotype turned up a few times. J is TRBJ2-1 and V is TRBV9, with D unclear. This CDR3 contains 16 residues. Trimming stripped 0 bases from V and 6 bases from J, with 16 bases between. The V gene's germline CDR1 is SGDLS and CDR2 YYNGEE. CDR3 residues: CASSVGSSFTGNEQFF. DNA for the CDR3: TGTGCCAGCAGCGTAGGAAGTAGTTTTACGGGCAATGAGCAGTTCTTC.

The chain is built from TRBV5-6 and TRBJ2-2; tentative D call: TRBD2 (5 bases). Trimming cost V 4 bases and J 6 bases, with 16 bases left between them. The CDR3 is made up of 15 amino acids. Per germline, CDR1 SGHDT and CDR2 YYEEEE. In DNA form, the CDR3 reads TGTGCCAGCAGCCGTGAATGGGAGAGAGCCGGGGAGCTGTTTTTT. Translation gives CASSREWERAGELFF.

The gene calls are TRBV25-1 and TRBJ1-2; D remains ambiguous. Germline V lookup: CDR1 MGHDK, CDR2 SYGVNS. The V end was cut by 4 bases, the J end by 6 bases, with 18 bases between. The CDR3 extends over 15 amino acids. The CDR3 spells CASSAADGIFNGYTF. Written as DNA, the CDR3 is TGTGCCAGCAGTGCCGCGGACGGCATTTTTAATGGCTACACCTTC.

This clonotype appeared many times. The chain employs TRBV28 and TRBJ2-6; 11 bases agree with TRBD2. The trim removed 5 bases at V and 1 base at J, leaving 22 bases unmatched. The germline CDR1 and CDR2 sequences are MDHEN and SYDVKM. This CDR3 is 23 amino acids long. CDR3 region: CASSAPTGTSGNTQGSGANVLTF. The CDR3 DNA sequence: TGTGCCAGCAGTGCCCCCACCGGGACTAGCGGAAACACCCAGGGATCTGGGGCCAACGTCCTGACTTTC.

The rearrangement links TRBV5-6 to TRBJ2-7, with no clear D. CDR3 length: 13 amino acids. V shed 4 bases and J shed 0 bases, with 8 bases lying between them. CDR1 SGHDT and CDR2 YYEEEE come from the germline V gene. The CDR3 DNA is TGTGCCAGCAGCCCGGACGCCTCCTACGAGCAGTACTTC. Translating it yields CASSPDASYEQYF.

The gene calls are TRBV2 and TRBJ2-7; no definite D call. This CDR3 contains 15 residues. Germline CDR1 SNHLY, CDR2 FYNNEI. V lost 6 bases to trimming and J lost 6 bases, with 21 bases between them. The CDR3 DNA reads TGTGCCAGCAGGACCACCGGGTCCCCTTCGTCCGAGCAGTACTTC. It codes for CASRTTGSPSSEQYF.

This clonotype turned up a few times. The CDR3 DNA follows: TGTGCCAGCAGCGTAGAAACCATTCAGATCTCCAATGAGCAGTTCTTC. Its translation: CASSVETIQISNEQFF. The gene calls are TRBV9 and TRBJ2-1; D not resolved. V was pared by 0 bases and J by 6 bases, with 16 bases between. CDR1 is SGDLS, CDR2 YYNGEE, per germline. CDR3 length: 16 residues.

The gene calls are TRBV10-2 and TRBJ2-5; possible D gene TRBD2, 6 bases. The CDR3 is made up of 14 amino acids. Trimming shortened V by 6 bases and J by 0 bases, and 11 bases separated the two germline ends. Germline V CDR1 and CDR2: WSHSY, SAAADI. The DNA for the CDR3 is TGCGCCAGCAGGAATAGCGGCTACCAAGAGACCCAGTACTTC. Amino acids: CASRNSGYQETQYF.